This is a list of T cell receptor beta chains from one sample in a study of T-cell reconstitution after alpha-beta-depleted transplantation in children. TCRdb processed the PCR reads anew with MiXCR; each CDR3 protein has one entry. The repertoire has about 610,000 distinct CDR3 sequences, 8% to 11% of them found once; the top ten carry 4%. The sample in question was PBMCs from the stem cell graft donor, obtained from the stem cell graft. Source of these receptors: a human donor who donated a stem cell graft to a child with acute myeloid leukemia. Each CDR3 is given with its conserved first and last residue. A D gene is named only where the DNA matches it firmly. Clone size is given for some rows only: seen once, a few or many times, or a class if the clone is expanded.

d_gene	j_gene	v_gene	abundance	len	CDR3aa	CDR3nt
.	TRBJ1-1	TRBV28	.	13	CASARLGGTEAFF	TGTGCCAGCGCGAGACTCGGGGGCACTGAAGCTTTCTTT
.	TRBJ2-3	TRBV20-1	few	12	CSARKTTDTQYF	TGCAGTGCCCGCAAAACCACAGATACGCAGTATTTT
TRBD2	TRBJ2-1	TRBV7-2	.	18	CASSLGQGLAGTYNEQFF	TGTGCCAGCAGCTTAGGGCAGGGACTAGCGGGAACCTACAATGAGCAGTTCTTC
.	TRBJ1-1	TRBV24-1	few	15	CATSDLTELNTEAFF	TGTGCCACCAGTGATCTAACAGAACTCAACACTGAAGCTTTCTTT
.	TRBJ1-5	TRBV12-3/TRBV12-4	.	14	CASSDSSSNQPQHF	TGTGCCAGCAGTGACTCTTCGAGCAATCAGCCCCAGCATTTT
TRBD1	TRBJ1-3	TRBV3-1	many	13	CASSAGGGNTIYF	TGTGCCAGCAGCGCAGGGGGTGGAAACACCATATATTTT
TRBD1	TRBJ2-7	TRBV2	.	15	CASSEVGQVLYEQYF	TGTGCCAGCAGTGAAGTGGGACAGGTACTCTACGAGCAGTACTTC
.	TRBJ1-1	TRBV29-1	many	13	CSVGGQGWTEAFF	TGCAGCGTGGGAGGGCAGGGATGGACTGAAGCTTTCTTT
.	TRBJ2-3	TRBV27	many	15	CASSLIREKTDTQYF	TGTGCCAGCAGTTTAATCCGGGAGAAAACAGATACGCAGTATTTT
TRBD1	TRBJ1-2	TRBV15	.	15	CATSRPTTGDYGYTF	TGTGCCACCAGCAGACCCACGACAGGGGACTATGGCTACACCTTC
.	TRBJ1-5	TRBV20-1	many	11	CSARQGQPQHF	TGCAGTGCTAGACAGGGTCAGCCCCAGCATTTT
.	TRBJ2-2	TRBV10-3	many	15	CAISGVQGGSGELFF	TGTGCCATCAGTGGGGTACAAGGGGGATCCGGGGAGCTGTTTTTT
.	TRBJ2-7	TRBV29-1	.	14	CSVEDNERAYEQYF	TGCAGCGTTGAAGATAACGAGAGGGCCTACGAGCAGTACTTC
.	TRBJ2-1	TRBV6-1	.	15	CASSGQVRSYNEQFF	TGTGCCAGCAGTGGTCAGGTTAGGTCCTACAATGAGCAGTTCTTC
.	TRBJ2-1	TRBV12-5	.	17	CASGLGSDTFSYNEQFF	TGTGCTAGTGGTTTGGGAAGCGATACTTTCTCCTACAATGAGCAGTTCTTC
.	TRBJ2-5	TRBV7-2	few	15	CASSPGQLGIEAQYF	TGTGCCAGCAGCCCCGGACAGCTGGGGATTGAAGCCCAGTACTTC
TRBD2	TRBJ2-1	TRBV27	many	17	CASSLTIGLAEYNEQFF	TGTGCCAGCAGTTTAACGATAGGACTAGCGGAGTACAATGAGCAGTTCTTC
TRBD1	TRBJ2-1	TRBV20-1	many	12	CSARPQGVEQFF	TGCAGTGCACGCCCCCAGGGGGTTGAGCAGTTCTTC
.	TRBJ2-1	TRBV10-3	many	17	CAISESTPGSGDNEQFF	TGTGCCATCAGTGAGTCGACCCCGGGCTCGGGCGACAATGAGCAGTTCTTC
.	TRBJ2-2	TRBV7-2	few	16	CASSPLGGTGTGELFF	TGTGCCAGCAGCCCCCTGGGCGGGACGGGCACCGGGGAGCTGTTTTTT
TRBD2	TRBJ2-3	TRBV10-3	many	13	CAIRTSGGDTQYF	TGTGCCATCAGAACTAGCGGAGGTGATACGCAGTATTTT
TRBD1	TRBJ1-2	TRBV7-2	.	14	CASHPGTGVYGYTF	TGTGCCAGCCATCCTGGGACAGGGGTCTATGGCTACACCTTC
TRBD2	TRBJ2-7	TRBV3-1	few	14	CASNRGTTPYEQYF	TGTGCCAGCAACCGTGGGACTACTCCCTACGAGCAGTACTTC
.	TRBJ2-5	TRBV10-3	few	14	CAISERGNQETQYF	TGTGCCATCAGTGAAAGGGGCAACCAAGAGACCCAGTACTTC
.	TRBJ2-7	TRBV4-3	few	15	CASSQAGASSYEQYF	TGCGCCAGCAGCCAAGCTGGAGCTAGTTCCTACGAGCAGTACTTC
.	TRBJ2-2	TRBV20-1	few	15	CSASQSGDLTGELFF	TGCAGTGCTAGTCAATCAGGGGACTTAACCGGGGAGCTGTTTTTT
.	TRBJ2-5	TRBV2	.	13	CASSDDPTVTQYF	TGTGCCAGCAGTGACGACCCGACGGTGACCCAGTACTTC
.	TRBJ1-2	TRBV28	many	13	CASSILRLFGYTF	TGTGCCAGCAGCATACTTCGACTATTTGGCTACACCTTC
.	TRBJ2-7	TRBV10-3	many	15	CAISEPRSGPYEQYF	TGTGCCATCAGTGAGCCCAGGTCCGGGCCCTACGAGCAGTACTTC
.	TRBJ1-2	TRBV20-1	.	11	CSARGRYGYTF	TGCAGTGCTAGAGGGCGCTATGGCTACACCTTC
.	TRBJ2-1	TRBV6-1	many	14	CASTRFQGNNEQFF	TGTGCCAGCACCAGGTTTCAGGGGAACAATGAGCAGTTCTTC
.	TRBJ2-1	TRBV5-1	few	16	CASSSNRLTTIDEQFF	TGCGCCAGCAGCTCGAACCGACTCACAACTATAGATGAGCAGTTCTTC
TRBD1	TRBJ2-1	TRBV15	many	15	CATSRDPTGVNEQFF	TGTGCCACCAGCAGAGACCCGACAGGGGTCAATGAGCAGTTCTTC
TRBD2	TRBJ2-1	TRBV20-1	few	16	CSARGGEGGGYNEQFF	TGCAGTGCTAGAGGGGGGGAGGGAGGAGGTTACAATGAGCAGTTCTTC
.	TRBJ2-1	TRBV11-2	.	16	CASSLVGGKVLNEQFF	TGTGCCAGCAGCTTAGTTGGCGGGAAAGTTCTTAATGAGCAGTTCTTC
TRBD1	TRBJ2-7	TRBV2	.	13	CASKSGGTYEQYF	TGTGCCAGCAAGTCAGGGGGCACCTACGAGCAGTACTTC